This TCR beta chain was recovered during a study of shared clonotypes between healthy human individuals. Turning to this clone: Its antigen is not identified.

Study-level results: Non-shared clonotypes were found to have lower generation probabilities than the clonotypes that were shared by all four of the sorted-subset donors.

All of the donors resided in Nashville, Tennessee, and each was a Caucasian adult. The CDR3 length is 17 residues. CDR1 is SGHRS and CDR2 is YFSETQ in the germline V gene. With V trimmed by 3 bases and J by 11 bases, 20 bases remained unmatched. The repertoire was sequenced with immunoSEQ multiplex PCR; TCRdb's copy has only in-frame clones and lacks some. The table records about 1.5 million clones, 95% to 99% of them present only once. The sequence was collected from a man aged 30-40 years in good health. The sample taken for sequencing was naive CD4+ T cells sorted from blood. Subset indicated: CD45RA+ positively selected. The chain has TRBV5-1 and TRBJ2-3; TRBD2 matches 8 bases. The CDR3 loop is CASSSSKSGLAVNMQYF. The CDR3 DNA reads TGCGCCAGCAGCTCCAGCAAAAGCGGACTAGCAGTAAATATGCAGTATTTT.